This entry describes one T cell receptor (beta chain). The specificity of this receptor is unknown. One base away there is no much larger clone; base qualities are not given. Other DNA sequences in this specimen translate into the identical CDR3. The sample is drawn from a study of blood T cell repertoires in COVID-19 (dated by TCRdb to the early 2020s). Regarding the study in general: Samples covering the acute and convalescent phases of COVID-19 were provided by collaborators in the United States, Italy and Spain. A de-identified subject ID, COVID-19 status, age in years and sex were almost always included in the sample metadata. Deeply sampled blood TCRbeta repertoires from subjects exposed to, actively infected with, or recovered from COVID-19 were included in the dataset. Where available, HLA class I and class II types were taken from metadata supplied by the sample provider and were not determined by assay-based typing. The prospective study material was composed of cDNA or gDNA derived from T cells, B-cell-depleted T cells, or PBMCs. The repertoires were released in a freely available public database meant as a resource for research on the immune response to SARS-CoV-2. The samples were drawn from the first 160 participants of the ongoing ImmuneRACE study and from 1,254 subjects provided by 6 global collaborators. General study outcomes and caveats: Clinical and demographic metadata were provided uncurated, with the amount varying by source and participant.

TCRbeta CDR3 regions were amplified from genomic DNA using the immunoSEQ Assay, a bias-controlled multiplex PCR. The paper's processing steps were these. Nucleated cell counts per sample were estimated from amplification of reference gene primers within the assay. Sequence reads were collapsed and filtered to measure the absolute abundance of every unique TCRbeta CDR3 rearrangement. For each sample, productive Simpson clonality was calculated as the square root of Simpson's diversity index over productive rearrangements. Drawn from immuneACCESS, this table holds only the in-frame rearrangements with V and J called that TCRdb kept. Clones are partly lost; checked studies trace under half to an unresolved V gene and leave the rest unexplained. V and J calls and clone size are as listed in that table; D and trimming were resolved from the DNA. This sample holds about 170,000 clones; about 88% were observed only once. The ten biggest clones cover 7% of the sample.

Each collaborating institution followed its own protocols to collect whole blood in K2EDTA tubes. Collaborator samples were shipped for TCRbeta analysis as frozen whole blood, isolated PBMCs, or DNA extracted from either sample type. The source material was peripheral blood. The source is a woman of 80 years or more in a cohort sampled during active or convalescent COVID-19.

Here is the DNA: TGTGCCAGCAGCTTAGGCTTAGCGGGGGGGCTTAATGAGCAGTTCTTC. The translation is CASSLGLAGGLNEQFF. The receptor chain draws on TRBV7-2 and TRBJ2-1; TRBD2 fits 11 bases in the junction. The V end gives up 1 base and the J end 7 bases, leaving 6 bases in the junction not matched to a gene. Looking up the germline V gene yields CDR1 SGHTA and CDR2 FQGNSA. Spanning cysteine to phenylalanine, the CDR3 consists of 16 amino acids. The only DNA kept is the CDR3, 48 bases in frame from the first base.